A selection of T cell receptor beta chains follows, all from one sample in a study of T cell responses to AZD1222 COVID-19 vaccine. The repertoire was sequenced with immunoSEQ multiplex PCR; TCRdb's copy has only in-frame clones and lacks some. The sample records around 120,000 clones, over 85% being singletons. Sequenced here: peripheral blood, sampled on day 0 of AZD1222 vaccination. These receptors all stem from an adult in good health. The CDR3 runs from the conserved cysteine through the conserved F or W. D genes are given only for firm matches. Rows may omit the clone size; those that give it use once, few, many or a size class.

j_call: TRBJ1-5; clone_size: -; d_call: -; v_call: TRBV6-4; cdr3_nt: TGTGCCAGCAGTGAGGAGGGTTACCCTTCCTATCAGCCCCAGCATTTT; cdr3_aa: CASSEEGYPSYQPQHF
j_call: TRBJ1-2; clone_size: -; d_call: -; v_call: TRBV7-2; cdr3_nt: TGTGCCAGCACCGAACAGAGTAACTATGGCTACACCTTC; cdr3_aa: CASTEQSNYGYTF
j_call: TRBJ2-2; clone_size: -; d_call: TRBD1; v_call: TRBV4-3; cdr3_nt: TGCGCCAGCAGCCAAAAGCGGTTCGGGACAGGGAGAGTTGGCGGGGAGCTGTTTTTT; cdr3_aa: CASSQKRFGTGRVGGELFF
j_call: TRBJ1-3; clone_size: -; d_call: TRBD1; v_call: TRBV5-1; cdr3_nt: TGCGCCAGCAGCTTGGATTCTCAGGGGGGTGAGAACACCATATATTTT; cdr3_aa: CASSLDSQGGENTIYF
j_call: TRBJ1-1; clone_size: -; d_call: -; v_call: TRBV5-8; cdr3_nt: TGTGCCAGCAGCTTGGTTGTAGGGTGGAACACTGAAGCTTTCTTT; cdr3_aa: CASSLVVGWNTEAFF
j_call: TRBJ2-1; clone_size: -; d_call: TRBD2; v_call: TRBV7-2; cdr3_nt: TGTGCCAGCAGCTTTAGCGGGAGCCGGCCGAGCAATGAGCAGTTCTTC; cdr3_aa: CASSFSGSRPSNEQFF
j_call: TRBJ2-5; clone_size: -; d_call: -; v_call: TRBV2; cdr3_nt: TGTGCCAGCAGGACGCCCTCTAGCCAAGAGACCCAGTACTTC; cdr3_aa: CASRTPSSQETQYF
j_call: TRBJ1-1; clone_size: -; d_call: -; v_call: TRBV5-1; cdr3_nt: TGCGCCAGCAGCTTGGGAGACGGCCCTTCCACTGAAGCTTTCTTT; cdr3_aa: CASSLGDGPSTEAFF
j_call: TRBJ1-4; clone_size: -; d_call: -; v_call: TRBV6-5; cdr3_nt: TGTGCCAGCAGTCACAAGACAACTAATGAAAAACTGTTTTTT; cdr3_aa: CASSHKTTNEKLFF
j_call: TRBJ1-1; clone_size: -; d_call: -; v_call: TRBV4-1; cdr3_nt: TGCGCCAGCAGCCAAGCCCTGGGCACTGAAGCTTTCTTT; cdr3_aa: CASSQALGTEAFF
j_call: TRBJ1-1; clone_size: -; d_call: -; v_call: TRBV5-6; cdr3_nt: TGTGCCAGCAGCTTGGTAGGTAGAAGCACTGAAGCTTTCTTT; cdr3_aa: CASSLVGRSTEAFF
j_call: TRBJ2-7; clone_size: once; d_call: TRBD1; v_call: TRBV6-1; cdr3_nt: TGTGCCAGCAGTGATCAGGGGGCGAGGCAGTACTTC; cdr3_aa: CASSDQGARQYF
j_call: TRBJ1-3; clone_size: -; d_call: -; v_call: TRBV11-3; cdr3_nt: TGTGCCAGCAGCTTGGGGACGGCTGGAAACACCATATATTTT; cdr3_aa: CASSLGTAGNTIYF
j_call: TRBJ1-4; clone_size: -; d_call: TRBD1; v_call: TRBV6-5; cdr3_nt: TGTGCCAGTACTACAGGGGGCGGTAATGAAAAACTGTTTTTT; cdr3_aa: CASTTGGGNEKLFF
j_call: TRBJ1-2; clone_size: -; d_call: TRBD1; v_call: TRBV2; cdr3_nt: TGTGCCAGCTCAGGCCTTCCGAGACAGGGGGGGGATGGCTACACCTTC; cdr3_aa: CASSGLPRQGGDGYTF
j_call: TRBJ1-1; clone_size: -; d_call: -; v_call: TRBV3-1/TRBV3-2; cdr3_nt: TGTGCCAGCAGAAATACAGTGAACACTGAAGCTTTCTTT; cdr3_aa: CASRNTVNTEAFF
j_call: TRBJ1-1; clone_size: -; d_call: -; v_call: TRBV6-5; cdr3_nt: TGTGCCAGCAACGACCCTCACAGCATGAACACTGAAGCTTTCTTT; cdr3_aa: CASNDPHSMNTEAFF
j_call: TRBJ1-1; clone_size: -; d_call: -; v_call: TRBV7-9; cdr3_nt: TGTGCCAGCAGCGTTACTGAAGCTTTCTTT; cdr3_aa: CASSVTEAFF
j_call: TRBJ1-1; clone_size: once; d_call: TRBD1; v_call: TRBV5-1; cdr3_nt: TGCGCCAGCAGCGGATACAGGGGACTTGAAGCTTTCTTT; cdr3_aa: CASSGYRGLEAFF
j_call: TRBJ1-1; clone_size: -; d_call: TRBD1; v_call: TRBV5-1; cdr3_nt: TGCGCCAGCAGCTTGGATTTTGGACAGGGGAGCGCTGAAGCTTTCTTT; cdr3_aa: CASSLDFGQGSAEAFF
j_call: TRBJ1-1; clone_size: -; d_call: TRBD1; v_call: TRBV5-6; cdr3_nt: TGTGCCAGCAGCCCACAGGGGAGCACTGAAGCTTTCTTT; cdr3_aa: CASSPQGSTEAFF
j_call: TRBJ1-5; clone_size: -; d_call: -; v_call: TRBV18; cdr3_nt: TGTGCCAGCTCACCAACAGGTTCCCCCGGCAATCAGCCCCAGCATTTT; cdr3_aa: CASSPTGSPGNQPQHF
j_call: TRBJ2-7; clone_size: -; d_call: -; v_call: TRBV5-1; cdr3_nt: TGCGCCAGCAGCTTGGATCTCCTGGGAGAGCAGTACTTC; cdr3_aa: CASSLDLLGEQYF
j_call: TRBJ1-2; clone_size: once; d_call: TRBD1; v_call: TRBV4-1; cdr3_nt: TGCGCCAGCAGGGGGACAGGCTATGGCTACACCTTC; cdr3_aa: CASRGTGYGYTF
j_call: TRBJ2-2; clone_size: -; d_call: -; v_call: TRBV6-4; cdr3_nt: TGTGCCAGCAGTGACTCCATCACCGGGGAGCTGTTTTTT; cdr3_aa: CASSDSITGELFF
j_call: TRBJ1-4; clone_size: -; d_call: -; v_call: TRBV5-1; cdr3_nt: TGCGCCAGCAGCCCTGGACCCCCTAATGAAAAACTGTTTTTT; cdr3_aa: CASSPGPPNEKLFF
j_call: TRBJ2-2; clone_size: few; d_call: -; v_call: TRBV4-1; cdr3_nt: TGCGCCAGCAGCCAAGACAGGGGGGTGAACGCCGGGGAGCTGTTTTTT; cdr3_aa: CASSQDRGVNAGELFF
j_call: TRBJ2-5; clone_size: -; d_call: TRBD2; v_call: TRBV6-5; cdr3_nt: TGTGCCAGCATCCGGACTAGCGGAGAGACCCAGTACTTC; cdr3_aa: CASIRTSGETQYF
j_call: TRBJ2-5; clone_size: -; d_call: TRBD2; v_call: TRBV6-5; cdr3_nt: TGTGCCAGCAGTTACTATTTGGCGGGGGGCCCTGAGACCCAGTACTTC; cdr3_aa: CASSYYLAGGPETQYF
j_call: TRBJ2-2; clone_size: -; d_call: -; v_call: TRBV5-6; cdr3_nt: TGTGCCAGCAGCTCGGTAGCCGCGAACACCGGGGAGCTGTTTTTT; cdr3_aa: CASSSVAANTGELFF
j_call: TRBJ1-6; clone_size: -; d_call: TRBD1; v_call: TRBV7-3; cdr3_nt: TGTGCCAGCAGCCGGGACAGAAATTCACCCCTCCACTTT; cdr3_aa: CASSRDRNSPLHF
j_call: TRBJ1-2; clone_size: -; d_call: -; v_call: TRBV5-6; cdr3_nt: TGTGCCAGCAGCGGGGGGGCATTTGACTATGGCTACACCTTC; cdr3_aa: CASSGGAFDYGYTF
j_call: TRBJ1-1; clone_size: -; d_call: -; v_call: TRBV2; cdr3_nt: TGTGCCAGCGGACAACGTGACACTGAAGCTTTCTTT; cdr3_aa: CASGQRDTEAFF
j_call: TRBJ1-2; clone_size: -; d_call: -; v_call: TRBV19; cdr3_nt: TGTGCCAGTATAGGGTTTTATGGCTACACCTTC; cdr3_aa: CASIGFYGYTF
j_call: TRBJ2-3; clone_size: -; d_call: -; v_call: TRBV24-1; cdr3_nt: TGTGCCACCAGTGAGTCCGTGTCAGATACGCAGTATTTT; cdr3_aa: CATSESVSDTQYF
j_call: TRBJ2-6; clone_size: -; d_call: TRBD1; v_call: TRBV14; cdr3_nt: TGTGCCAGCAGCCTCCGAACCGGGACAGGGAGCTCTGGGGCCAACGTCCTGACTTTC; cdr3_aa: CASSLRTGTGSSGANVLTF
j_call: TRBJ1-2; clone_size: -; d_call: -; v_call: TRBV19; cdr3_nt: TGTGCCAGTAGTATAGAGTTTCGAATAGGCTACACCTTC; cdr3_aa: CASSIEFRIGYTF
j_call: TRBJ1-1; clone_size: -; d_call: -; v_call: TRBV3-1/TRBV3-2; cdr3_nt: TGTGCCAGCAGCCAAGTAGGTAGCGAAAAAGCTTTCTTT; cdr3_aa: CASSQVGSEKAFF